The present entry profiles one T cell receptor beta chain with its context. The data stem from a study of blood T cell repertoires in COVID-19. About the study: Sites across the United States, Italy and Spain contributed samples from acute and convalescent COVID-19. Sources were T cells, B-cell-depleted T cells, or PBMCs; the material itself was cDNA or gDNA.

In the original processing: Counts of nucleated cells, estimated from reference gene primer amplification, were obtained. Assay used: immunoSEQ multiplex PCR; TCRdb lists only in-frame clones, some missing. V and J calls and clone size follow that table, whereas D and trimming were derived from the DNA. Of some 300,000 clones in the sample, about 90% were seen once. CDR1 and CDR2 from the germline V gene are GTSNPN and SVGIG (reference sequence). This CDR3 has 15 residues. With 7 bases removed from V and 0 bases from J, the gap between germline ends came to 16 bases. Seattle enrolled patients during active infection and tracked them longitudinally.

The sample comprised peripheral blood. The rearrangement links TRBV30 to TRBJ1-3; a weak D match, TRBD1 (5 bases). The origin of this receptor is a woman between 50 and 59 years old with COVID-19, enrolled during active disease. CDR3: CAFHGGAYSGNTIYF. CDR3 bases: TGTGCCTTTCATGGCGGGGCCTACTCTGGAAACACCATATATTTT.